This T cell receptor (beta chain) was recovered during a study of cytomegalovirus exposure and HLA in healthy donors. Study-wide background: Genetic ancestry analysis placed approximately 80% of the 398 donors that were genotyped in the Caucasian-associated cluster.

Findings and limits, study-wide: The study found most TCR sequences rare, yet found some public TCRs in many donors. The only immune exposure information that was available was CMV serostatus.

PCR used 60 Vbeta primers and 13 Jbeta primers. TCRdb's copy holds only in-frame clones and misses some; the assay was immunoSEQ multiplex PCR. Of approximately 50,000 clones listed, over 60% were seen once; the top ten hold roughly 8%. Worth noting for this clone: The antigen remains undetermined.

The CDR3 runs to 16 residues. CDR1 is MNHEY and CDR2 is SMNVEV in the germline V gene (reference sequence). V shed 6 bases and J shed 2 bases, with 17 bases lying between them. The sample comprised PBMCs. The receptor was derived from a man aged 25 to 40 in good health and CMV-seropositive. This chain joins TRBV27 and TRBJ2-1, with a weak D call TRBD2 (6 bases). The CDR3, as DNA: TGTGCCAGCAGCCCTCCGGCGGGGCTTACCTACAATGAGCAGTTCTTC. Amino acid sequence: CASSPPAGLTYNEQFF.